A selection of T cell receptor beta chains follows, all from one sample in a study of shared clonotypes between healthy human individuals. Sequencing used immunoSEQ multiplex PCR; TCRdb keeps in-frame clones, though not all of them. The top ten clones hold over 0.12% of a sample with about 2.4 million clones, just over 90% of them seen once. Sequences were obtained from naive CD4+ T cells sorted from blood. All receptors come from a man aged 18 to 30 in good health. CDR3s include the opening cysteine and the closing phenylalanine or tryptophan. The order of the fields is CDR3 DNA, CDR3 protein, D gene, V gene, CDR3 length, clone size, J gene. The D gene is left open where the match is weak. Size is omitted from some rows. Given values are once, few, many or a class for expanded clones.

DNA: TGTGCCAGCAGCTCCGGGACTAGCGATTTCACAGATACGCAGTATTTT
CDR3: CASSSGTSDFTDTQYF
D: TRBD2
V: TRBV5-4
length: 16
size: .
J: TRBJ2-3

DNA: TGTGCCATCAGTGATTTATACGAGCAGTACTTC
CDR3: CAISDLYEQYF
D: .
V: TRBV10-3
length: 11
size: .
J: TRBJ2-7

DNA: TGTGCCAGCAGCTTGGCCGTTACTAGCGGGATGTATGAGCAGTTCTTC
CDR3: CASSLAVTSGMYEQFF
D: TRBD2
V: TRBV5-4
length: 16
size: .
J: TRBJ2-1

DNA: TGTGCCAGCAGCTTAAGACAGGGTAAAGGGGGCACTGAAGCTTTCTTT
CDR3: CASSLRQGKGGTEAFF
D: TRBD1
V: TRBV7-2
length: 16
size: .
J: TRBJ1-1

DNA: TGCGCCAGCAGCAGCGACAGACTGAACACTGAAGCTTTCTTT
CDR3: CASSSDRLNTEAFF
D: .
V: TRBV5-1
length: 14
size: .
J: TRBJ1-1

DNA: TGCAGCGCCAAGACTAGCGGGGACCCCACAGATACGCAGTATTTT
CDR3: CSAKTSGDPTDTQYF
D: TRBD2
V: TRBV29-1
length: 15
size: .
J: TRBJ2-3

DNA: TGTGCCAGCAGTGAGCTAGCGGGGGGCAGGGATACGCAGTATTTT
CDR3: CASSELAGGRDTQYF
D: TRBD2
V: TRBV28
length: 15
size: .
J: TRBJ2-3

DNA: TGCGCCAGCAGCCGATCCCGCGATTCCCAAGAGACCCAGTACTTC
CDR3: CASSRSRDSQETQYF
D: .
V: TRBV4-1
length: 15
size: .
J: TRBJ2-5

DNA: TGTGCCAGCAGCGTAGCCGGGACTAGCGGCCTCAATGAGCAGTTCTTC
CDR3: CASSVAGTSGLNEQFF
D: TRBD2
V: TRBV9
length: 16
size: .
J: TRBJ2-1

DNA: TGTGCCAGCAGCCTAACTTCAGGTGTCTCTGGAAACACCATATATTTT
CDR3: CASSLTSGVSGNTIYF
D: .
V: TRBV16
length: 16
size: .
J: TRBJ1-3

DNA: TGTGCCAGCAGTTTCGGACTGGGACAAAAGAATTCACCCCTCCACTTT
CDR3: CASSFGLGQKNSPLHF
D: .
V: TRBV6-6
length: 16
size: .
J: TRBJ1-6

DNA: TGCGCCAGCAGCCAAGTGGTGGGGTTCTATAATTCACCCCTCCACTTT
CDR3: CASSQVVGFYNSPLHF
D: .
V: TRBV4-3
length: 16
size: .
J: TRBJ1-6

DNA: TGTGCCAGCACCTCTCCCGGGACAAGCAACTACGAGCAGTACTTC
CDR3: CASTSPGTSNYEQYF
D: .
V: TRBV28
length: 15
size: .
J: TRBJ2-7

DNA: TGCGCCAGCAGCTTGGATGGACAGATCTTCAATGAGCAGTTCTTC
CDR3: CASSLDGQIFNEQFF
D: .
V: TRBV5-1
length: 15
size: .
J: TRBJ2-1

DNA: TGTGCCAGCACCACGGACGGCGTGGCTGAAAAACTGTTTTTT
CDR3: CASTTDGVAEKLFF
D: .
V: TRBV7-9
length: 14
size: few
J: TRBJ1-4

DNA: TGTGCCAGCAGTAAGGGGTCCGAGCAGTACTTC
CDR3: CASSKGSEQYF
D: .
V: TRBV6-5
length: 11
size: .
J: TRBJ2-7

DNA: TGTGCCAGCTCACCATTTTCGGGGTCGGGCGCCTACAATGAGCAGTTCTTC
CDR3: CASSPFSGSGAYNEQFF
D: .
V: TRBV18
length: 17
size: .
J: TRBJ2-1

DNA: TGCGCCAGCAGCATTGGGACAGGGGGTGGAATGAACACTGAAGCTTTCTTT
CDR3: CASSIGTGGGMNTEAFF
D: TRBD1
V: TRBV5-1
length: 17
size: .
J: TRBJ1-1

DNA: TGTGCCAGCAGTCCAATGAACAGGGGGTTTCCCTACGAGCAGTACTTC
CDR3: CASSPMNRGFPYEQYF
D: TRBD1
V: TRBV27
length: 16
size: .
J: TRBJ2-7

DNA: TGTGCCTGGAGAGACCAAGGGTCTAGCAATCAGCCCCAGCATTTT
CDR3: CAWRDQGSSNQPQHF
D: .
V: TRBV30
length: 15
size: few
J: TRBJ1-5

DNA: TGCGCCAGCAGCCGGGACAGCCTGCAGGCCGGGGAGCTGTTTTTT
CDR3: CASSRDSLQAGELFF
D: TRBD1
V: TRBV10-1
length: 15
size: .
J: TRBJ2-2

DNA: TGTGCCCCCCGGGATGGGGCCGCGGGGGCCAACGTCCTGACTTTC
CDR3: CAPRDGAAGANVLTF
D: .
V: TRBV5-6
length: 15
size: .
J: TRBJ2-6

DNA: TGCGCCAGCAGCTTGGTTGGAGGGCAAGAGACCCAGTACTTC
CDR3: CASSLVGGQETQYF
D: .
V: TRBV5-1
length: 14
size: once
J: TRBJ2-5